The 13 T cell receptor beta chains reported below all come from one sample, sequenced in a study of blood T cell repertoires in COVID-19. Generated by immunoSEQ multiplex PCR, the TCRdb table keeps only in-frame clones and is missing some. Here the sample spans around 71,000 clones, about nine tenths being singletons. Sequenced input: peripheral blood. The receptors originated from a woman aged 55 to 70 with acute or convalescent COVID-19.

The chain joins TRBV3-1 (or the pseudogene TRBV3-2) to TRBJ2-3; TRBD2 might be the D (6 bases). This CDR3 is built from 14 residues. Trimming stripped 4 bases from V and 1 base from J, with 9 bases between. CDR1 LGHDT and CDR2 YNNKEL come from the germline V gene (reference sequence). CDR3 coding DNA: TGTGCCAGCAGCCCGGAGGGAGGCACAGATACGCAGTATTTT. Translated: CASSPEGGTDTQYF.

This chain joins TRBV7-9 and TRBJ2-7; unclear D gene. Per the germline V gene, CDR1 is SEHNR and CDR2 is FQNEAQ (reference sequence). Between the trimmed V and J ends, which lost 4 bases and 0 bases, there was a span of 16 bases. The CDR3 has 16 amino acids. The CDR3 sequence: CASSYSGGSPSYEQYF. CDR3 nucleotide sequence: TGTGCCAGCAGCTATTCCGGCGGCAGCCCCTCCTACGAGCAGTACTTC.

The rearrangement links TRBV24-1 to TRBJ1-5; tentative D call: TRBD1 (5 bases). This CDR3 has 15 amino acids. From germline, CDR1 is KGHDR and CDR2 SFDVKD. The V end lost 3 bases, the J end lost 7 bases, and 15 bases lay between the germline ends. CDR3 in DNA: TGTGCCACCAGTGATCCCAGAGGACATGGACAGCCCCAGCATTTT. Amino acids: CATSDPRGHGQPQHF.

This chain links TRBV4-3 with TRBJ2-3; TRBD2 matches 11 bases. The CDR3 is made up of 15 amino acids. In germline, CDR1 is LGHNA, CDR2 YSLEER. The V segment lost 1 base and the J segment 3 bases; nucleotides outside the gene matches: 0. CDR3 in DNA: TGCGCCAGCAGCCAAGGACTAGCGGGGACAGATACGCAGTATTTT. This codes for CASSQGLAGTDTQYF.

V and J are TRBV7-9 and TRBJ2-3, with 7 nucleotides matching TRBD1. This CDR3 is 15 amino acids long. V dropped 5 bases and J dropped 6; count of bases not matched to a gene: 11. Germline assignment: CDR1 SEHNR and CDR2 FQNEAQ (reference sequence). The DNA for the CDR3 is TGTGCCAGCAGCCCCAGCCTGACAGGGCTGGATACGCAGTATTTT. It is translated as CASSPSLTGLDTQYF.

The rearrangement uses TRBV9 and TRBJ1-2; D may be TRBD1 (6 bases). Trimming shortened V by 2 bases and J by 4 bases, and 18 bases separated the two germline ends. Germline V CDR1 and CDR2: SGDLS, YYNGEE. The CDR3 totals 16 residues. CDR3 sequence reads: CASSVESTGPGYGYTF. CDR3 bases: TGTGCCAGCAGCGTCGAATCCACAGGGCCGGGCTATGGCTACACCTTC.

This chain links TRBV28 with TRBJ1-5; tentatively, D is TRBD1 (6 bases). Germline CDR1 reads MDHEN; CDR2 reads SYDVKM. The germline V and J ends were trimmed by 3 bases and 2 bases, with 11 bases remaining between them. The CDR3 spans 15 residues. CDR3 bases: TGTGCCAGCAGTTTTCAACAGGGTGGCAATCAGCCCCAGCATTTT. This sequence encodes CASSFQQGGNQPQHF. Full variable domain (rest looked up from reference TRBV28 and TRBJ1-5): DVKVTQSSRYLVKRTGEKVFLECVQDMDHENMFWYRQDPGLGLRLIYFSYDVKMKEKGDIPEGYSVSREKKERFSLILESASTNQTSMYLCASSFQQGGNQPQHFGDGTRLSIL.

This chain joins TRBV19 and TRBJ1-1, with TRBD1 as a possible D gene (6 bases). Looked up from germline, CDR1 is LNHDA and CDR2 is SQIVND (reference sequence). Trimming removed 0 bases at V and 0 bases at J, with 14 bases between. The CDR3 is 17 residues long. The CDR3 sequence is CASSIDPAGVMNTEAFF. The CDR3 DNA follows: TGTGCCAGTAGTATAGATCCGGCAGGGGTCATGAACACTGAAGCTTTCTTT.

This chain connects TRBV20-1 to TRBJ1-1; D gene ambiguous. The CDR3 runs to 11 residues. Germline assignment: CDR1 DFQATT and CDR2 SNEGSKA (reference sequence). V lost 1 base to trimming and J lost 9 bases, with 9 bases between them. CDR3 DNA: TGCAGTGCTAGAGTCGGGAATCAAGCTTTCTTT. Translation: CSARVGNQAFF.

Judged by abundance, this clone is medium-sized (0.01 to 0.1%). V usage is TRBV6-2 or TRBV6-3 and J usage is TRBJ2-1; 12 nucleotides align to TRBD2. The CDR3 totals 17 residues. Per the germline V gene, CDR1 is MNHEY and CDR2 is SVGEGT. The trim removed 0 bases at V and 3 bases at J, leaving 3 bases unmatched. CDR3 region: CASSYSGLAGIYNEQFF. As DNA, the CDR3 is TGTGCCAGCAGTTACTCGGGACTAGCGGGCATCTACAATGAGCAGTTCTTC.

This chain uses TRBV27 with TRBJ2-3; 13 nucleotides line up with TRBD2. The CDR3 extends over 15 amino acids. V lost 2 bases, J lost 4 bases, and 0 bases stayed unmatched. Germline CDR1 and CDR2: MNHEY and SMNVEV (reference sequence). This chain's CDR3 is CASSLGLAGADTQYF. The CDR3 DNA sequence: TGTGCCAGCAGTTTAGGACTAGCGGGAGCAGATACGCAGTATTTT.

In its sample, this clone was seen a few times. The chain combines TRBV2 with TRBJ1-5; D is undetermined. V was cut by 5 bases and J by 5 bases, with 4 bases left in between. The CDR3 sequence is 11 residues long. Germline V gene data show CDR1 as SNHLY and CDR2 as FYNNEI. This CDR3 is CASSRDQPQHF. The CDR3 region has the DNA TGTGCCAGCAGTAGAGATCAGCCCCAGCATTTT.

The gene calls are TRBV2 and TRBJ1-2; 11 bases match TRBD1. Losses at the gene ends were 4 bases for V and 0 bases for J; bases not matched to a gene: 7. The germline gives CDR1 SNHLY, CDR2 FYNNEI. The CDR3 runs 17 residues. The CDR3 DNA reads as TGTGCCAGCAGTGTTCTTGGACAGGGGGCTGCTAACTATGGCTACACCTTC. It specifies CASSVLGQGAANYGYTF.